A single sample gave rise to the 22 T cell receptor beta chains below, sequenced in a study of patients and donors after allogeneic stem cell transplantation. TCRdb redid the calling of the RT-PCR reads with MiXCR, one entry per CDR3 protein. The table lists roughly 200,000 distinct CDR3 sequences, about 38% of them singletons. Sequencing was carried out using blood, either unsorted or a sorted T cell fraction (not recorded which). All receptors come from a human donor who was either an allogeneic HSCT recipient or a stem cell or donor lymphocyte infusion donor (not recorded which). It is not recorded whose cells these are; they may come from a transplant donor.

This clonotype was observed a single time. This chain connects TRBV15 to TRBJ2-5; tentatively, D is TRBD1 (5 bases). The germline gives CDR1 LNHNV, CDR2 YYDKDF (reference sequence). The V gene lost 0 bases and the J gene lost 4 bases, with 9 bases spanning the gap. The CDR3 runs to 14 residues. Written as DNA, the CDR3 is TGTGCCACCAGCAGAGAGGGCAGGGCAGAGACCCAGTACTTC. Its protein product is CATSREGRAETQYF.

The CDR3 DNA reads as TGCAGCGCTGTAACAGGCCACTATGGCTACACCTTC. Protein: CSAVTGHYGYTF. The chain couples TRBV29-1 to TRBJ1-2; perhaps TRBD1 as D (5 bases). This CDR3 comprises 12 residues. CDR1 is SQVTM, CDR2 ANQGSEA, per germline. V gave up 7 bases and J gave up 3 bases, with 12 bases separating them.

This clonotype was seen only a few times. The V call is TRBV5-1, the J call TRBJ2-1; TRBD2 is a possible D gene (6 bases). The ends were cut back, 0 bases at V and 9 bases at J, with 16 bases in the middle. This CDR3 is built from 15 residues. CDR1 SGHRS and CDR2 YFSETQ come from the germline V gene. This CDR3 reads CASSLVAGTTGEQFF. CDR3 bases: TGCGCCAGCAGCTTGGTGGCGGGGACGACGGGTGAGCAGTTCTTC.

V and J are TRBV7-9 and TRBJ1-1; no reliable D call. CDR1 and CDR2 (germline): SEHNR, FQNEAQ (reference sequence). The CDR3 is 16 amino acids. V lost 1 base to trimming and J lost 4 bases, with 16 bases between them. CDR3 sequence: CASSLGALAAGTEAFF. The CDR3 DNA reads TGTGCCAGCAGCTTAGGGGCCCTGGCGGCGGGCACTGAAGCTTTCTTT.

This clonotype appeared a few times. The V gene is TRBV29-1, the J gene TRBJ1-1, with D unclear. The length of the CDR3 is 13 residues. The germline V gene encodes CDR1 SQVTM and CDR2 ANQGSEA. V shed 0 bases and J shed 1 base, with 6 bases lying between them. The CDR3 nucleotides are TGCAGCGTTGAAGAACAGTCGAACACTGAAGCTTTCTTT. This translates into CSVEEQSNTEAFF.

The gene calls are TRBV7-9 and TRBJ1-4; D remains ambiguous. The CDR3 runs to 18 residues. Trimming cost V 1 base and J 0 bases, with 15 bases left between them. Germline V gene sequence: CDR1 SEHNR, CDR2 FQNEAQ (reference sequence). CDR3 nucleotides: TGTGCCAGCAGCTTAGGGCTCCTGACCACTGCAACTAATGAAAAACTGTTTTTT. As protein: CASSLGLLTTATNEKLFF.

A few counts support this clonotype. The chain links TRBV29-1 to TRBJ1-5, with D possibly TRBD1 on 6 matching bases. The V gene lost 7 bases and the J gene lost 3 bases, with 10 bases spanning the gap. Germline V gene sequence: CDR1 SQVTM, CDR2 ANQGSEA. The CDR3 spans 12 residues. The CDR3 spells CSAGDTNQPQHF. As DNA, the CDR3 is TGCAGCGCCGGGGACACCAATCAGCCCCAGCATTTT.

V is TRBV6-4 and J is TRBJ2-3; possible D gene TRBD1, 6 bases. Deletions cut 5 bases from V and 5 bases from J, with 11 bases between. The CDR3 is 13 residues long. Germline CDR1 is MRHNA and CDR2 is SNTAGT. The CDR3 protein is CASSPLRGDTQYF. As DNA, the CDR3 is TGTGCCAGCAGTCCCCTCAGGGGAGATACGCAGTATTTT.

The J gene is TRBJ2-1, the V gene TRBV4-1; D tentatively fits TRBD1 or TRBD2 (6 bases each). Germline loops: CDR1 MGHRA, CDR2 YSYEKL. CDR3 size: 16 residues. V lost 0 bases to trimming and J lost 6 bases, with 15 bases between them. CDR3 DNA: TGCGCCAGCAGCCAAGATCCGGGGGCGACAAGCAATGAGCAGTTCTTC. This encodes CASSQDPGATSNEQFF.

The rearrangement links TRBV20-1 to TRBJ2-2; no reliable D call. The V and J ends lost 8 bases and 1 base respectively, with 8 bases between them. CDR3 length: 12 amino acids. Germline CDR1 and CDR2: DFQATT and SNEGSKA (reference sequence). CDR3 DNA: TGCAGTTCCAAGGAGAACACCGGGGAGCTGTTTTTT. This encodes CSSKENTGELFF.

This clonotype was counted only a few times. The chain's CDR3 is CASSYESSYNSPLHF. CDR3 sequence (DNA): TGTGCCAGCAGTTACGAGAGCTCCTATAATTCACCCCTCCACTTT. The chain recombines TRBV6-6 with TRBJ1-6; D remains ambiguous. The V end lost 2 bases, the J end lost 0 bases, and 5 bases lay between the germline ends. The CDR3 sequence is 15 residues long. The V gene's germline CDR1 is MNHNY and CDR2 SVGAGI (reference sequence).

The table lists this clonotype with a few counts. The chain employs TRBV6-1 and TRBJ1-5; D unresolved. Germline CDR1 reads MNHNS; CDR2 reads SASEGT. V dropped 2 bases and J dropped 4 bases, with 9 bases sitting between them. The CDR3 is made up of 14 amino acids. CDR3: CASSEPRSNQPQHF. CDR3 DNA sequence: TGTGCCAGCAGTGAACCCCGCAGTAATCAGCCCCAGCATTTT.

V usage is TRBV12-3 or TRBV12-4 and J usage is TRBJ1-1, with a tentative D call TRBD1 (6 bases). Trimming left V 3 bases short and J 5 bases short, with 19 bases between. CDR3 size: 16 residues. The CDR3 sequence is CASSFAVQGLLTEAFF. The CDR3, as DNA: TGTGCCAGCAGTTTCGCGGTACAGGGCCTTTTAACTGAAGCTTTCTTT.

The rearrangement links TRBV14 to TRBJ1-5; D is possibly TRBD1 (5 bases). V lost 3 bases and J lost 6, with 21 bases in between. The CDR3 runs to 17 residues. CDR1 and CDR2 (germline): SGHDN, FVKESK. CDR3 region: CASSQIMGRALSQPQHF. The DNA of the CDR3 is TGTGCCAGCAGCCAGATCATGGGCAGGGCACTGAGTCAGCCCCAGCATTTT. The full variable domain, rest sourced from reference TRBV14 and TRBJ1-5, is EAGVTQFPSHSVIEKGQTVTLRCDPISGHDNLYWYRRVMGKEIKFLLHFVKESKQDESGMPNNRFLAERTGGTYSTLKVQPAELEDSGVYFCASSQIMGRALSQPQHFGDGTRLSIL.

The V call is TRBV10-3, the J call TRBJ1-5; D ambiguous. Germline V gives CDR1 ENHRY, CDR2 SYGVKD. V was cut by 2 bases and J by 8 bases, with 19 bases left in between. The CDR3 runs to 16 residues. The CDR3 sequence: CAISETLETLYEPQHF. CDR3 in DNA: TGTGCCATCAGTGAGACCCTAGAGACGCTTTATGAGCCCCAGCATTTT.

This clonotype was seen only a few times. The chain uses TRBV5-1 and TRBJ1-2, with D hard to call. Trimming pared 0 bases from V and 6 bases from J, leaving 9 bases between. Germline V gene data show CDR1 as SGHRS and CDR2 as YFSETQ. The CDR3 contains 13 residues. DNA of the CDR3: TGCGCCAGCAGCTTGGCGTTTATGGATGGCTACACCTTC. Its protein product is CASSLAFMDGYTF.

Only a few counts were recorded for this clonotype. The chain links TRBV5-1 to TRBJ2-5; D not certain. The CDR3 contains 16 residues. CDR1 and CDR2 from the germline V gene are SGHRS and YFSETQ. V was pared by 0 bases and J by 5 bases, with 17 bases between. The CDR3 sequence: CASSLVPHMERETQYF. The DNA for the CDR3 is TGCGCCAGCAGCTTGGTCCCACATATGGAGAGGGAGACCCAGTACTTC.

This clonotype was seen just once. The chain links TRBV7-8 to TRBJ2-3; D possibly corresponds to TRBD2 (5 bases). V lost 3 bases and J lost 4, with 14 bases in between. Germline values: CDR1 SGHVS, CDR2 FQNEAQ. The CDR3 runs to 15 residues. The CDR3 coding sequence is TGTGCCAGCAGCTTCGCCCTAGCCGTCCCAGATACGCAGTATTTT. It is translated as CASSFALAVPDTQYF.

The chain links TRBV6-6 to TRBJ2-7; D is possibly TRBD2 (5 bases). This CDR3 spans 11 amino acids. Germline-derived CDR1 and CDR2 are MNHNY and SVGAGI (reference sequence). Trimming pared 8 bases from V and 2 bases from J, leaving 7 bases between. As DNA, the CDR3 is TGTGCCAGCGGGAGCCCCTACGAGCAGTACTTC. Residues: CASGSPYEQYF.

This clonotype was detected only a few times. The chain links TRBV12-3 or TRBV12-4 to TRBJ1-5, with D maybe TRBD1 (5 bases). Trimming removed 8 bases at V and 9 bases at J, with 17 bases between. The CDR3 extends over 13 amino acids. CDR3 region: CASGSGPLAPQHF. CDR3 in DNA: TGTGCCAGCGGATCGGGGCCTCTGGCGCCCCAGCATTTT.

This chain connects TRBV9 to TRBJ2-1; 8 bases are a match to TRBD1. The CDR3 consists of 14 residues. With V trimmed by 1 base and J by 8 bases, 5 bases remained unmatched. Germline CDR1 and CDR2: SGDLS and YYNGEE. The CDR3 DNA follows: TGTGCCAGCAGCGTAAGGACAGGGCGCGATGAGCAGTTCTTC. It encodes CASSVRTGRDEQFF.

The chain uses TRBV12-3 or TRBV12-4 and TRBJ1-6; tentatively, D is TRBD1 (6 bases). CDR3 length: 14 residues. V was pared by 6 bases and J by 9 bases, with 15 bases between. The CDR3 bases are TGTGCCAGCAGCATACAGGGCTACGGTTCACCCCTCCACTTT. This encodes CASSIQGYGSPLHF.